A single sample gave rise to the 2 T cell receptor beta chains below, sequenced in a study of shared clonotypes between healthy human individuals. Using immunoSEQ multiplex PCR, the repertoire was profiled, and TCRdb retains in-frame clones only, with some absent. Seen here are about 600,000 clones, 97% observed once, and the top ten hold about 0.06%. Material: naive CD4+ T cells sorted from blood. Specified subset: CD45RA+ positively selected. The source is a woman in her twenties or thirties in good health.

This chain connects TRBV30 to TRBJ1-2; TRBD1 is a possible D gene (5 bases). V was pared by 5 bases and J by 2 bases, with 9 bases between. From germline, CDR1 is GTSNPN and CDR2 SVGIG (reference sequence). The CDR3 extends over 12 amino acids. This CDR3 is CAWVWGNYGYTF. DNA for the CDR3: TGTGCCTGGGTCTGGGGGAACTATGGCTACACCTTC.

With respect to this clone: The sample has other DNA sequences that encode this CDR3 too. CDR3 sequence (DNA): TGTGCCAGCAGTTCGGGGACAGGGGACTACGAGCAGTACTTC. The encoded protein is CASSSGTGDYEQYF. The chain carries TRBV28 and TRBJ2-7; 10 bases fit TRBD1. V lost 4 bases and J lost 3; bases outside the gene matches: 3. Germline values: CDR1 MDHEN, CDR2 SYDVKM. The CDR3 sequence is 14 residues long. The entire variable domain, with the rest obtained from reference TRBV28 and TRBJ2-7, is as follows: DVKVTQSSRYLVKRTGEKVFLECVQDMDHENMFWYRQDPGLGLRLIYFSYDVKMKEKGDIPEGYSVSREKKERFSLILESASTNQTSMYLCASSSGTGDYEQYFGPGTRLTVT.